These 8 T cell receptor beta chains originate from one sample sequenced in a study of cytotoxic CD8 clonotypes in ibrutinib-treated CLL. Generated by immunoSEQ multiplex PCR, the TCRdb table keeps only in-frame clones and is missing some. This sample yields about 140,000 clones, of which about three quarters are seen a single time; 5.1% belongs to the top ten. Sequences were derived from PBMCs, sampled after 24 months of ibrutinib treatment. These receptors were collected from a human donor with chronic lymphocytic leukemia.

The sample holds a few counts of this clone. The CDR3 nucleotides read TGTGCCAGTACAGAAGGCGGAATCATGAACACTGAAGCTTTCTTT. Amino acid sequence: CASTEGGIMNTEAFF. This chain connects TRBV19 to TRBJ1-1, with D uncertain. Germline assignment: CDR1 LNHDA and CDR2 SQIVND (reference sequence). The CDR3 loop spans 15 amino acids. The germline V and J ends were trimmed by 7 bases and 0 bases, with 15 bases remaining between them.

The CDR3 DNA is TGTGCCAGCAGCCCTAGACAGGGTCAAGAGACCCAGTACTTC. Translating it yields CASSPRQGQETQYF. This chain connects TRBV7-3 to TRBJ2-5, with TRBD1 matching over 7 bases. Germline V gives CDR1 SGHTA, CDR2 FQGTGA. J was trimmed by 2 bases and V by 5 bases; bases with no gene match: 5. This CDR3 spans 14 amino acids.

There are a few counts of this clone. The genes are TRBV14 and TRBJ2-4, with TRBD2 matching over 10 bases. CDR3 length: 16 amino acids. Germline CDR1 SGHDN, CDR2 FVKESK. Losses at the gene ends were 4 bases for V and 2 bases for J; bases not matched to a gene: 5. DNA for the CDR3: TGTGCCAGCAGCCTCGGTAGCGGGGGGTCCAAAAACATTCAGTACTTC. Its translation is CASSLGSGGSKNIQYF.

This clone was picked up a small number of times. The chain combines TRBV7-2 with TRBJ2-7, with D perhaps TRBD1 or TRBD2 (7 bases each). The CDR3 sequence is 14 residues long. V lost 4 bases, J lost 6 bases, and 16 bases lay in between. CDR1 is SGHTA and CDR2 is FQGNSA in the germline V gene. This CDR3 reads CASSSQGGHGEQYF. The CDR3 region has the DNA TGTGCCAGCAGCTCCCAGGGGGGGCATGGCGAGCAGTACTTC.

The V gene is TRBV19, the J gene TRBJ2-3; 9 bases align to TRBD2. The CDR3 has 16 amino acids. From germline, CDR1 is LNHDA and CDR2 SQIVND (reference sequence). The V segment lost 7 bases and the J segment 2 bases; nucleotides outside the gene matches: 10. CDR3 residues: CASTREAGGTTDTQYF. The CDR3 DNA reads TGTGCCAGTACCAGGGAAGCGGGAGGAACCACAGATACGCAGTATTTT.

The rearrangement joins TRBV5-6 to TRBJ2-5; D may be TRBD2 (5 bases). Trimming stripped 1 base from V and 5 bases from J, with 12 bases between. Germline CDR1 and CDR2: SGHDT and YYEEEE. The CDR3 is 14 residues long. The CDR3 sequence: CASSLSRGWETQYF. DNA for the CDR3: TGTGCCAGCAGCTTGTCCCGGGGTTGGGAGACCCAGTACTTC.

This clone was counted a single time. This chain joins TRBV2 and TRBJ2-5; D unclear. The V and J ends lost 4 bases and 3 bases respectively, with 12 bases between them. Per germline, CDR1 SNHLY and CDR2 FYNNEI. This CDR3 has 14 residues. This CDR3 reads CASSGRSAEETQYF. DNA of the CDR3: TGTGCCAGCAGTGGGCGGTCAGCCGAAGAGACCCAGTACTTC. Full variable domain (remainder filled in from reference TRBV2 and TRBJ2-5): EPEVTQTPSHQVTQMGQEVILRCVPISNHLYFYWYRQILGQKVEFLVSFYNNEISEKSEIFDDQFSVERPDGSNFTLKIRSTKLEDSAMYFCASSGRSAEETQYFGPGTRLLVL.

CDR3 DNA sequence: TGTGCCAGCAGGCCCAGCGGGGGGGGCGACGAGCAGTACTTC. It translates to CASRPSGGGDEQYF. This chain links TRBV4-2 with TRBJ2-7; 10 bases agree with TRBD2. Germline CDR1 reads LGHNA; CDR2 reads YNFKEQ. V shed 6 bases, J shed 5 bases, and the junction held 7 bases outside the gene matches. This CDR3 comprises 14 residues.